This T cell receptor beta chain was identified during a study of primary melanoma T cells and metastatic recurrence (dated by TCRdb to between 2020 and 2021). Regarding the study in general: The cohort consisted of approximately 200 primary melanomas of stage T2 to T4, each more than 1 mm thick. The sequencing-derived T-cell fraction was compared with histopathological grading of tumor-infiltrating lymphocytes. The study examined whether T-cell fraction and T-cell repertoire clonality in primary melanoma tumors predicted patient outcome. The T-cell fraction measured by TCR beta sequencing was compared against progression-free survival as the clinical outcome. What the research found in general, with its limitations: Adding T-cell fraction to tumor thickness reportedly improved progression-free survival prediction more than adding any other histopathological variable. An effective T-cell-mediated antitumor response in primary melanoma was framed by the authors only as a suggestion, not a demonstrated mechanism. Progression-free survival was reportedly predicted by the tumor T-cell fraction independently of age, mitotic rate, ulceration and thickness. Protection appeared to be conferred by a T-cell fraction above 20% regardless of ulceration status, mitotic rate or nodal disease.

On this clone itself: Its antigen is not yet known. The record has no base qualities; no much larger clone is one base away.

The receptor library was made with the immunoSEQ multiplex PCR assay. Primary melanoma tumor tissue was subjected to high-throughput sequencing of the T-cell receptor beta chain. The authors processed their data as follows. TCRB CDR3 sharing between samples and the distribution of insertions and deletions were included in the repertoire analyses. The predictive value of the T-cell fraction was ranked against histopathological variables by a gradient-boosted model. The table was pulled from immuneACCESS by TCRdb, which kept in-frame rearrangements only. Such tables lose some clones; where checked, under half of the loss comes from unresolved V genes, and the rest has no known cause. D and trimming come from the DNA, and the V and J calls and clone size come from that table. The sample table shows some 140 clones, and around nine tenths are seen once. The ten largest clones capture roughly a fifth of the sample.

Each patient's primary melanoma had been surgically resected and was viewed as potentially curable, though still at risk of metastatic recurrence. CDR1 is given as SQVTM and CDR2 as ANQGSEA, both from the germline V gene. V is trimmed back by 6 bases and J by 6 bases, and the junction contains 13 bases that no gene match accounts for. Reading from cysteine to phenylalanine, the CDR3 counts 14 amino acids. Just CDR3 DNA is preserved here, 42 bases in frame from base 1. The specimen was melanoma tumor tissue. The rearranged segments are TRBV29-1 and TRBJ2-7; the junction holds 8 bases that match TRBD2. This clonotype originated in a human donor with melanoma. The CDR3 region has the sequence CSVATIGTRSEQYF. The nucleotides read TGCAGCGTCGCCACCATAGGGACTAGGAGCGAGCAGTACTTC.